This T cell receptor (beta chain) appears in the sequencing data of a study of T cells in Graves' hyperthyroidism and ophthalmopathy. The study excluded patients with uncontrolled infection, other autoimmune disease, pregnancy or lactation. This clonotype has only a few counts. RNA transcripts served as the template for amplifying TCR beta CDR3 regions. The HTBI primer set drove a first-round RT-PCR of the TCR CDR3. Each CDR3 protein gets one entry after TCRdb re-called the multiplex PCR reads with MiXCR. Here the sample spans almost 350,000 distinct CDR3 sequences, 15% to 20% being singletons. Per germline, CDR1 MDHEN and CDR2 SYDVKM. The CDR3 is made up of 13 amino acids. V lost 6 bases and J lost 5, with 14 bases in between.

This TCR derives from a middle-aged woman with Graves' ophthalmopathy. The chain joins TRBV28 to TRBJ2-7; tentatively, D is TRBD1 (5 bases). Sequenced material: blood. The CDR3 protein is CASSRDRPHEQYF. DNA of the CDR3: TGTGCCAGCAGCAGAGACAGACCTCACGAGCAGTACTTC.